These 18 T cell receptor beta chains were all obtained from the same sample, sequenced in a study of PD-1 blockade in classical Hodgkin lymphoma. Following autologous stem cell transplantation, relapse occurred in every patient, and exposure to brentuximab vedotin varied. Clones were sequenced by immunoSEQ multiplex PCR, and TCRdb holds only the in-frame ones, with some missing. In the table there are around 99,000 clones, 75% to 85% of which are singletons. The source was peripheral blood mononuclear cells (PBMCs), collected before the second cycle of nivolumab. The receptors stem from a human donor with classical Hodgkin lymphoma.

The sample holds a few counts of this clone. CDR3 sequence: CASSQWNQPQHF. The CDR3 DNA sequence: TGTGCCAGCAGCCAATGGAATCAGCCCCAGCATTTT. The chain recombines TRBV6-6 with TRBJ1-5; no reliable D call. V was shortened by 6 bases and J by 4 bases, with 7 bases between the two germline ends. Germline CDR1 and CDR2: MNHNY and SVGAGI (reference sequence). The CDR3 is 12 residues long.

This chain connects TRBV9 to TRBJ2-4; 9 bases line up with TRBD1. Trimming cost V 0 bases and J 7 bases; bases outside gene matches: 5. CDR3 length: 15 residues. The germline V gene has CDR1 SGDLS and CDR2 YYNGEE. The chain's CDR3 is CASSVGGTGYNIQYF. The CDR3 DNA reads as TGTGCCAGCAGCGTAGGTGGGACAGGGTATAACATTCAGTACTTC.

The chain couples TRBV7-9 to TRBJ2-7; D is undetermined. CDR1 SEHNR and CDR2 FQNEAQ come from the germline V gene (reference sequence). V was clipped by 5 bases and J by 4 bases, with 9 bases between them. The CDR3 loop spans 12 amino acids. The CDR3 sequence is CASSKVGYEQYF. The CDR3 DNA sequence: TGTGCCAGCAGCAAGGTCGGGTACGAGCAGTACTTC.

The chain links TRBV19 to TRBJ2-7; a weak D match, TRBD2 (5 bases). The CDR3 runs 14 residues. V dropped 1 base and J dropped 3 bases, with 10 bases sitting between them. Germline V gene lookup returns CDR1 LNHDA and CDR2 SQIVND (reference sequence). In DNA, the CDR3 is TGTGCCAGTAGTATAGCAGGTAGCGACTACGAGCAGTACTTC. This encodes CASSIAGSDYEQYF.

The rearrangement uses TRBV11-2 and TRBJ2-3; D possibly corresponds to TRBD2 (5 bases). The germline CDR1 and CDR2 sequences are SGHAT and FQNNGV. CDR3 size: 16 residues. Trimming stripped 4 bases from V and 2 bases from J, with 16 bases between. In DNA form, the CDR3 reads TGTGCCAGCAGCTGGCCCTTGGCGGGTCCCACAGATACGCAGTATTTT. Translation gives CASSWPLAGPTDTQYF.

The V gene is TRBV19, the J gene TRBJ1-4; TRBD1 aligns across 11 bases. The junction had 9 bases not matched to a gene; V was cut back by 5 bases and J by 7 bases. Germline lookup yields CDR1 LNHDA and CDR2 SQIVND (reference sequence). The CDR3 runs to 16 residues. CDR3 region: CASSPVGQGGSEKLFF. CDR3 DNA: TGTGCCAGTAGTCCGGTGGGACAGGGGGGTAGTGAAAAACTGTTTTTT. Drawing the rest from reference TRBV19 and TRBJ1-4, the complete variable domain is DGGITQSPKYLFRKEGQNVTLSCEQNLNHDAMYWYRQDPGQGLRLIYYSQIVNDFQKGDIAEGYSVSREKKESFPLTVTSAQKNPTAFYLCASSPVGQGGSEKLFFGSGTQLSVL.

J is TRBJ2-7 and V is TRBV5-6, with D perhaps assigned TRBD1 or TRBD2 (6 bases each). V gave up 4 bases and J gave up 7 bases, with 33 bases separating them. Germline CDR1 and CDR2: SGHDT and YYEEEE. The CDR3 is 19 residues long. CDR3 DNA: TGTGCCAGCAGCCACCACCCGGGGGCGACAGCGGGTGATCCGGGAGAGCAGTACTTC. It yields the protein CASSHHPGATAGDPGEQYF.

This clone has only a few counts. The gene calls are TRBV10-2 and TRBJ2-7; TRBD2 might be the D (5 bases). In germline, CDR1 is WSHSY, CDR2 SAAADI. This CDR3 region has 15 residues. Trimming removed 2 bases from V and 0 bases from J, with 11 bases in between. The CDR3 loop reads CASSEVGKSSYEQYF. CDR3 coding DNA: TGCGCCAGCAGTGAGGTCGGGAAGAGCTCCTACGAGCAGTACTTC.

This clone has just one count. The chain employs TRBV11-2 and TRBJ2-3; 8 nucleotides match TRBD2. Germline CDR1 SGHAT, CDR2 FQNNGV. The V and J ends lost 5 bases and 1 base, in that order; junction bases with no gene match: 11. The CDR3 has 17 amino acids. The chain's CDR3 is CASSKTAGALRTDTQYF. CDR3 coding DNA: TGTGCCAGCAGCAAGACAGCGGGGGCCCTCCGCACAGATACGCAGTATTTT.

V and J are TRBV7-2 and TRBJ2-3; D remains ambiguous. The CDR3 totals 11 residues. Trimming took 10 bases from V and 1 from J, leaving 6 bases between them. From germline, CDR1 is SGHTA and CDR2 FQGNSA. The CDR3 spells CAIRRTDTQYF. In DNA, the CDR3 is TGTGCCATCCGCCGCACAGATACGCAGTATTTT.

The chain combines TRBV6-1 with TRBJ2-1; the match to TRBD2 covers 8 bases. The CDR3 contains 16 residues. Losses at the gene ends were 3 bases for V and 1 base for J; bases not matched to a gene: 5. Germline CDR1 and CDR2: MNHNS and SASEGT. CDR3 protein: CASSDSGLVSYNEQFF. CDR3 nucleotides: TGTGCCAGCAGTGATTCGGGACTAGTATCCTACAATGAGCAGTTCTTC.

The chain uses TRBV5-6 and TRBJ2-7; 10 bases line up with TRBD1. CDR3 length equals 16 residues. CDR1 SGHDT and CDR2 YYEEEE come from the germline V gene. With 3 bases clipped from V and 3 bases from J, the junction kept 9 bases outside the gene matches. The CDR3 DNA reads as TGTGCCAGCAGCTCATTAACCGGGACAGGGGTCTACGAGCAGTACTTC. This translates into CASSSLTGTGVYEQYF.

V gene TRBV5-8 combines with J gene TRBJ1-2, with D possibly matching TRBD1 (5 bases). The CDR3 is 12 amino acids. The V gene lost 0 bases and the J gene lost 7 bases, with 7 bases spanning the gap. Germline values: CDR1 SGHTS, CDR2 YDEGEE. In nucleotides, the CDR3 is TGTGCCAGCAGCTTGGTGGGACTTGGCTACACCTTC. It codes for CASSLVGLGYTF.

The chain uses TRBV7-9 and TRBJ1-1; D remains ambiguous. V lost 8 bases, J lost 3 bases, and 16 bases lay in between. CDR3 size: 14 residues. Germline CDR1 SEHNR, CDR2 FQNEAQ (reference sequence). CDR3 sequence: CASHEVGSDTEAFF. The DNA for the CDR3 is TGTGCCAGCCACGAGGTAGGGAGCGACACTGAAGCTTTCTTT.

This rearrangement joins TRBV7-6 to TRBJ2-7, with 8 bases aligning to TRBD2. After removal of 4 bases from V and 2 bases from J, the junction contained 4 bases not matched to a gene. CDR3 length: 14 amino acids. Germline V CDR1 and CDR2: SGHVS, FNYEAQ. The CDR3 DNA reads as TGTGCCAGCAGCTCCGGGGGGGGACCCTACGAGCAGTACTTC. This gives the protein CASSSGGGPYEQYF.

The chain couples TRBV7-2 to TRBJ2-7; D call uncertain. The CDR3 totals 13 residues. Looked up from germline, CDR1 is SGHTA and CDR2 is FQGNSA. V was clipped by 3 bases and J by 3 bases, with 9 bases between them. DNA of the CDR3: TGTGCCAGCAGCTTCGTCCTCAACTACGAGCAGTACTTC. The encoded protein is CASSFVLNYEQYF.

The J gene is TRBJ2-7, the V gene TRBV5-1, with 8 positions matching TRBD2. Germline values: CDR1 SGHRS, CDR2 YFSETQ. Germline trimming cut 4 bases from V and 5 bases from J; bases unmatched to any gene: 17. This CDR3 contains 17 residues. In nucleotides, the CDR3 is TGCGCCAGCAGCCCTCAACTGGTAGGGACTAGTCCCCACGAGCAGTACTTC. It yields the protein CASSPQLVGTSPHEQYF.

The CDR3 spells CASTRTSGREQFF. For the CDR3, the DNA is TGTGCCAGTACCAGGACTAGCGGGCGTGAGCAGTTCTTC. V gene TRBV19 combines with J gene TRBJ2-1; 11 nucleotides align to TRBD2. V shed 7 bases, J shed 9 bases, and the junction held 5 bases outside the gene matches. This CDR3 is built from 13 residues. Germline V gene sequence: CDR1 LNHDA, CDR2 SQIVND (reference sequence).